This TCR beta chain emerged from a study of blood T cell repertoires in COVID-19. The CDR3 consists of 12 residues. CDR1 SQVTM and CDR2 ANQGSEA come from the germline V gene. The V gene lost 7 bases and the J gene lost 1 base, with 10 bases spanning the gap. In this sample, this clone turned up once. Measured with immunoSEQ multiplex PCR; TCRdb has only the in-frame clones, and not every one. This sample yields around 93,000 clones, of which more than 75% are seen a single time; 15% belongs to the top ten. Material: peripheral blood. The rearrangement joins TRBV29-1 to TRBJ2-5; possibly TRBD1 for D (6 bases). The sequence was collected from a human donor in a cohort sampled during active COVID-19. The CDR3 nucleotides are TGCAGCGCAGGGGATATCCAAGAGACCCAGTACTTC. Translating gives CSAGDIQETQYF. Supplemented by reference TRBV29-1 and TRBJ2-5, the full variable domain reads SAVISQKPSRDICQRGTSLTIQCQVDSQVTMMFWYRQQPGQSLTLIATANQGSEATYESGFVIDKFPISRPNLTFSTLTVSNMSPEDSSIYLCSAGDIQETQYFGPGTRLLVL.